The rows below give T cell receptor beta chains drawn from one sample of a study of vaccination and CD4 T cells after COVID-19. TCRdb re-called the PCR reads through MiXCR, storing one row per CDR3 protein. This sample has about 5,700 distinct CDR3 sequences; 30% to 40% occur once, and the top ten carry about 35%. No cognate antigen is known for these TCRs. The specimen sequenced was CD4+ T cells from blood, cultured in vitro. The receptors were sampled from a human donor in good health. CDR3s include the opening cysteine and the closing phenylalanine or tryptophan. Fields, in order: V gene, J gene, clone size, D gene, CDR3 DNA, CDR3 protein. D genes are given only for firm matches. Clone size is not always given. Where it is, it says once, few, many or a class for expanded clones.

>TRBV12-3/TRBV12-4|TRBJ1-6|large|.
TGTGCCAGCAGAGGGACGGAGGCCTCCTATAATTCACCCCTCCACTTT
CASRGTEASYNSPLHF
>TRBV21-1|TRBJ2-2|few|.
TGTGCCAGCTTAAATAGGGGGCTAGGGGTCGGGGAGCTGTTTTTT
CASLNRGLGVGELFF
>TRBV6-5|TRBJ1-1|medium-sized|.
TGTGCCAGCAGTTACCACACTGAAGCTTTCTTT
CASSYHTEAFF
>TRBV24-1|TRBJ2-2|.|TRBD1
TGTGCCACCAGTGACGGGACAGGGGTAGACACCGGGGAGCTGTTTTTT
CATSDGTGVDTGELFF
>TRBV19|TRBJ1-2|few|TRBD1
TGTGCCAGTAGTATAGAGGAAGGGGGCGGCTATGGCTACACCTTC
CASSIEEGGGYGYTF
>TRBV5-1|TRBJ1-6|.|TRBD1
TGCGCCAGCAGCTTGGATGGCAGGGGGAAATCACCCCTCCACTTT
CASSLDGRGKSPLHF
>TRBV19|TRBJ1-2|.|.
TGTGCCAGTAGTATTGAGGAGTATGGCTACACCTTC
CASSIEEYGYTF
>TRBV20-1|TRBJ1-4|few|TRBD1
TGCAGTGCCGGATTACAGGGGGGTTACAGGGGACTGTTTTTT
CSAGLQGGYRGLFF
>TRBV11-1|TRBJ1-6|few|TRBD1
TGTGCCAGCAGCCCGGGACAGGGGACACCCCTCCACTTT
CASSPGQGTPLHF
>TRBV6-1|TRBJ2-3|once|TRBD2
TGTGCCAGCAGACTAGCGGGGGGAGAAGGTGATACGCAGTATTTT
CASRLAGGEGDTQYF
>TRBV30|TRBJ1-5|few|TRBD1
TGTGCCTGGAAGAGACAGGGGGGTCAGCCCCAGCATTTT
CAWKRQGGQPQHF
>TRBV18|TRBJ1-2|.|.
TGTGCCAGCTCACCAATGGCTGGGGCCCCTAACTATGGCTACACCTTC
CASSPMAGAPNYGYTF
>TRBV5-6|TRBJ1-6|.|.
TGTGCCAGCAGCTTGGTATCCCTCATCAGGACCTCTAGTTCACCCCTCCACTTT
CASSLVSLIRTSSSPLHF
>TRBV19|TRBJ2-7|.|.
TGTGCCAGTAGTATCACCGGGGCTCGGACACCATACGAGCAGTACTTC
CASSITGARTPYEQYF
>TRBV7-2|TRBJ1-1|.|TRBD1
TGTGCCAGCAGACCGGGACAGGGGGCTTGGACTGAAGCTTTCTTT
CASRPGQGAWTEAFF
>TRBV29-1|TRBJ1-5|.|TRBD1
TGCAGCGTTGGCGAGACAGGGGTGGATCAGCCCCAGCATTTT
CSVGETGVDQPQHF
>TRBV21-1|TRBJ1-5|few|.
TGTGCCAGCAGCACGGGGAATCGGGGAAATCAGCCCCAGCATTTT
CASSTGNRGNQPQHF
>TRBV6-5|TRBJ2-5|few|.
TGTGCCAGCAGTTACTCGCCCCTAGGGACCCAGTACTTC
CASSYSPLGTQYF
>TRBV5-4|TRBJ1-3|.|.
TGTGCCAGCAGCTTGGCGGGACACCTCTCTGGAAACACCATATATTTT
CASSLAGHLSGNTIYF
>TRBV15|TRBJ1-1|few|.
TGTGCCACCAGCAGAGGCTGGGGTGCTTGGGGGATTGAAGCTTTCTTT
CATSRGWGAWGIEAFF
>TRBV20-1|TRBJ1-1|few|.
TGCAGTGCTAGTCCGACTCCAGAAGCTTTCTTT
CSASPTPEAFF
>TRBV7-9|TRBJ2-7|.|.
TGTGCCAGCAGCTTAGGGGCGGGGAGCTCCTACGAGCAGTACTTC
CASSLGAGSSYEQYF
>TRBV12-3/TRBV12-4|TRBJ1-1|.|.
TGTGCCAGCAGTTTGGGTCCGAACACTGAAGCTTTCTTT
CASSLGPNTEAFF
>TRBV6-1|TRBJ2-2|.|TRBD1
TGTGCCAGCAGTCGACAGGGAAAGTCCTCCACCGGGGAGCTGTTTTTT
CASSRQGKSSTGELFF
>TRBV12-3/TRBV12-4|TRBJ1-1|.|.
TGTGCCAGCAGTTTAGTGCCCCTGAACACTGAAGCTTTCTTT
CASSLVPLNTEAFF
>TRBV7-3|TRBJ2-5|.|.
TGTGCCAGCAGCTCCCAGGGGAATAGCGAGACCCAGTACTTC
CASSSQGNSETQYF
>TRBV5-6|TRBJ2-7|.|TRBD1
TGTGCCAGCAGCCAGGGGCAGGGGGCCTACGAGCAGTACTTC
CASSQGQGAYEQYF
>TRBV10-3|TRBJ1-1|.|.
TGTGCCATCCTCGGAGGGGTTGGCACTGAAGCTTTCTTT
CAILGGVGTEAFF
>TRBV19|TRBJ1-1|.|.
TGTGCCACCAGGGACACGATGAACACTGAAGCTTTCTTT
CATRDTMNTEAFF
>TRBV29-1|TRBJ1-1|.|.
TGCAGCGTTGGTCAGCCGAACACTGAAGCTTTCTTT
CSVGQPNTEAFF
>TRBV29-1|TRBJ1-5|.|TRBD1
TGCAGCGTTTCCGGGACAGGGGTTGACCAGCCCCAGCATTTT
CSVSGTGVDQPQHF
>TRBV19|TRBJ1-5|few|.
TGTGCCAGTAGTATAGGTGGACTGCGGCATCAGCCCCAGCATTTT
CASSIGGLRHQPQHF
>TRBV6-2/TRBV6-3|TRBJ1-2|few|.
TGTGCCAGCAGTTCCGAAATCCCGATTGGAGACGGCTACACCTTC
CASSSEIPIGDGYTF
>TRBV7-2|TRBJ1-2|.|TRBD1
TGTGCCAGCAGCTGGGGACAGGGTTGGGATGGCTACACCTTC
CASSWGQGWDGYTF
>TRBV6-1|TRBJ2-1|few|TRBD2
TGTGCCAGCAACACCGGACTAGCGGGGCCAGGGGAGCAGTTCTTC
CASNTGLAGPGEQFF
>TRBV6-1|TRBJ2-1|.|.
TGTGCCAGCAGAGGGGGCAATGAGCAGTTCTTC
CASRGGNEQFF
>TRBV6-5|TRBJ1-5|.|.
TGTGCCAGCAGTTACTTACAGGGCTCCAATCAGCCCCAGCATTTT
CASSYLQGSNQPQHF
>TRBV20-1|TRBJ2-3|.|TRBD2
TGCAGTGCTAGAGATGAGCGGGGCCACACAGATACGCAGTATTTT
CSARDERGHTDTQYF
>TRBV20-1|TRBJ1-5|medium-sized|TRBD1
TGCAGTGCCTCGAAACTTTCCGCCTTTGACAGGGGAAATCAGCCCCAGCATTTT
CSASKLSAFDRGNQPQHF
>TRBV7-3|TRBJ1-5|.|.
TGTGCCAGCAGCTCTGGGGCAGGGCAGCTCCAGCATTTT
CASSSGAGQLQHF
>TRBV6-1|TRBJ1-6|.|.
TGTGCCAGCAGTGAAGGCCCTACCCTCCACTTT
CASSEGPTLHF
>TRBV28|TRBJ1-1|.|.
TGTGCCAGCTCCGAGACTTACCTTTGGGGTTTCTTT
CASSETYLWGFF
>TRBV6-1|TRBJ1-1|.|.
TGTGCCAGCAGTGAAGCGCTTAGGCGAACACTGAACACTGAAGCTTTCTTT
CASSEALRRTLNTEAFF
>TRBV11-2|TRBJ1-6|few|.
TGTGCCAGCAGCCAGGGATATAATTCACCCCTCCACTTT
CASSQGYNSPLHF
>TRBV6-5|TRBJ2-1|.|.
TGTGCCAGCAGTTGGGTGGGTGAGCAGTTCTTC
CASSWVGEQFF
>TRBV12-3/TRBV12-4|TRBJ2-7|.|.
TGTGCCAGCAGTTTGAGGGGGATCTCCTACGAGCAGTACTTC
CASSLRGISYEQYF
>TRBV20-1|TRBJ1-2|few|TRBD1
TGCAGTGCCACAAGCGACAGGGTGATCTATGGCTACACCTTC
CSATSDRVIYGYTF
>TRBV20-1|TRBJ2-2|.|.
TGCAGTGCTAGAGAACCAAGGAACACCGGGGAGCTGTTTTTT
CSAREPRNTGELFF
>TRBV7-2|TRBJ1-5|.|.
TGTGCCAGCAGCTTAGACACGAATCAGCCCCAGCATTTT
CASSLDTNQPQHF
>TRBV2|TRBJ2-7|.|.
TGTGCCAGCAACAGGGAGAGGTACGAGCAGTACTTC
CASNRERYEQYF
>TRBV5-1|TRBJ2-5|.|.
TGCGCCAGCAGCTTGGACAGTGGGGTCGAGACCCAGTACTTC
CASSLDSGVETQYF
>TRBV10-3|TRBJ1-2|.|.
TGTGCCATCATGGCATCAGAGGTCTATGGCTACACCTTC
CAIMASEVYGYTF
>TRBV7-6|TRBJ2-5|.|.
TGTGCCAGCAGCTTCGGGTCAGGGGAGACCCAGTACTTC
CASSFGSGETQYF
>TRBV20-1|TRBJ2-5|few|.
TGCAGTGCTAGAGTGAGGGTGTTGCTAGGGGAGACCCAGTACTTC
CSARVRVLLGETQYF
>TRBV15|TRBJ2-3|.|TRBD1
TGTGCCACCAGCGTGGGACAGGGAGGGAGAGATACGCAGTATTTT
CATSVGQGGRDTQYF
>TRBV2|TRBJ2-3|.|TRBD2
TGTGCCAGCAAGTTAGCGGGGAGCACAGATACGCAGTATTTT
CASKLAGSTDTQYF
>TRBV7-6|TRBJ2-1|.|TRBD2
TGTGCCAGCAGCCTCATGGGCGGGAGGAATGAGCAGTTCTTC
CASSLMGGRNEQFF
>TRBV5-1|TRBJ1-1|.|.
TGCGCCAGCAGCTTGGTAGGGGTAGGGACTGAAGCTTTCTTT
CASSLVGVGTEAFF
>TRBV24-1|TRBJ1-1|.|.
TGTGCCACCAGTGATTCCCTGAACACTGAAGCTTTCTTT
CATSDSLNTEAFF
>TRBV7-8|TRBJ1-1|medium-sized|.
TGTGCCAGCAGCTTCCAATGGAACACTGAAGCTTTCTTT
CASSFQWNTEAFF